This entry is about one T cell receptor (beta chain). The antigen this receptor binds is unknown. Nothing much larger sits one base from this clone, and base qualities are not available. The collaborating institutions used their own protocols to collect whole blood in K2EDTA tubes. For TCRbeta analysis, collaborators shipped samples as frozen whole blood, isolated PBMCs, or DNA extracted from either of those sample types. The sample comes from a study of blood T cell repertoires in COVID-19 (dated by TCRdb to 2019 to 2021). About the investigation overall: The collaborator samples originated in the United States, Italy and Spain and spanned the acute and convalescent phases of COVID-19. Subjects who had been exposed to COVID-19, were actively infected with it, or had recovered from it provided the deeply sampled blood TCRbeta repertoires that made up the dataset. The material from the prospective study consisted of cDNA or gDNA derived from T cells, B-cell-depleted T cells, or PBMCs. Where available, HLA class I and class II types were taken from metadata supplied by the sample provider and were not determined by assay-based typing. The repertoires were made available in a free public database intended to serve as a resource for research on the immune response to SARS-CoV-2. Samples were obtained from the ongoing ImmuneRACE study (first 160 participants) and from 1,000 to 1,500 subjects provided by 6 global collaborators. The sample metadata nearly always contained a de-identified subject ID, COVID-19 status, age in years and sex.

The full study reports these points: Clinical and demographic metadata were provided uncurated, with the amount varying by source and participant.

The CDR3 sequence holds 14 residues, the cysteine and phenylalanine included. The retained sequence is limited to the CDR3, 42 bases, with the frame set at the first base. The junction carries 16 bases between V and J, which are trimmed by 7 bases and 4 bases respectively. CDR1 LGHDT and CDR2 YNNKEL are derived from the germline V gene (reference sequence). TCRbeta CDR3 regions were amplified from genomic DNA using the immunoSEQ Assay, a bias-controlled multiplex PCR. The paper's processing steps were these. Nucleated cell counts per sample were estimated from amplification of reference gene primers within the assay. To quantify the absolute abundance of each unique TCRbeta CDR3 rearrangement, sequence reads were collapsed and filtered. For each sample, productive Simpson clonality was calculated as the square root of Simpson's diversity index over productive rearrangements. This immuneACCESS table, as held by TCRdb, lists in-frame sequences with V and J called but not all clones. Of the missing ones, under half trace to an unresolved V gene in checked studies; the others have no known cause. V, J and clone size are those of that table, while D and trimming were read from the DNA. The sample includes about 210,000 clones, with about 89% observed a single time. Jointly, the top ten make up more than 4.5% of the sample.

The sample taken for sequencing was peripheral blood. The V and J genes are TRBV3-1 (or the pseudogene TRBV3-2) and TRBJ1-1; a tentative D match to TRBD1 spans 5 bases. The receptor was derived from a woman in her thirties or forties with acute or convalescent COVID-19. The DNA sequence is as follows: TGTGCCAGCATACCACGGGGCGGGGTCACTGAAGCTTTCTTT. Its translation reads: CASIPRGGVTEAFF.